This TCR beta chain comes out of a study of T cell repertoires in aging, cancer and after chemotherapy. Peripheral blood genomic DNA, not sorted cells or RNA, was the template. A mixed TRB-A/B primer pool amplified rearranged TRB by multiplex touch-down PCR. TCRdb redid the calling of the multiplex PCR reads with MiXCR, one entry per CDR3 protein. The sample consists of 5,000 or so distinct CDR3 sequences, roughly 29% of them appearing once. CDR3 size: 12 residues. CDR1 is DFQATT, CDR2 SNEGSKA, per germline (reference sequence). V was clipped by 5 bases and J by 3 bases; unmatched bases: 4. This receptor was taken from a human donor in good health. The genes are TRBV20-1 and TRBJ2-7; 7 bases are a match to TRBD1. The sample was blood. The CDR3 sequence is CSARQGRYEQYF. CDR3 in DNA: TGCAGTGCTCGACAGGGTCGCTACGAGCAGTACTTC.